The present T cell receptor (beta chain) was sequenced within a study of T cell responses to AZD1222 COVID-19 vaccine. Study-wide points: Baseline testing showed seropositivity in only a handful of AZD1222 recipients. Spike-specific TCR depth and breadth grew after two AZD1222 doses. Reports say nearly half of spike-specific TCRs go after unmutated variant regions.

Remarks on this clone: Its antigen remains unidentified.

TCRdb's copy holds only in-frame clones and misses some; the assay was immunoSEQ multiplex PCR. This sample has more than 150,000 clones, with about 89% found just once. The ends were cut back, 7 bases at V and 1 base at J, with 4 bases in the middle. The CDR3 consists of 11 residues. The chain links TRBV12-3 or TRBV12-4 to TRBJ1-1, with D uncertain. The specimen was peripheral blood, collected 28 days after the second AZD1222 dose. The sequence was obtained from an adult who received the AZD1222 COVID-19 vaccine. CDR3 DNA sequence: TGTGCCAGCACCAGGAACACTGAAGCTTTCTTT. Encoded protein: CASTRNTEAFF.